A single sample gave rise to the 25 T cell receptor beta chains below, sequenced in a study of T cells in localized non-small cell lung cancer. Clones were read by immunoSEQ multiplex PCR, and TCRdb kept only the in-frame ones, dropping some. This sample has some 22,000 clones; roughly 84% occur once, and the top ten carry approximately 2.4%. The sample consisted of peripheral blood, taken before any cancer treatment. The receptors originated from a man aged 35 to 69 with stage I lung adenocarcinoma.

V is TRBV30 and J is TRBJ2-1, with D unclear. Trimming cost V 0 bases and J 0 bases, with 15 bases left between them. The CDR3 has 17 amino acids. In germline, CDR1 is GTSNPN, CDR2 SVGIG (reference sequence). The CDR3 spells CAWSVRLGYSSYNEQFF. In DNA, the CDR3 is TGTGCCTGGAGTGTACGGTTAGGCTATTCCTCCTACAATGAGCAGTTCTTC.

In DNA form, the CDR3 reads TGTGCCAGCAGACGGGAGGGCCTCTACGAGCAGTACTTC. This sequence encodes CASRREGLYEQYF. The rearrangement uses TRBV6-5 and TRBJ2-7; 8 nucleotides agree with TRBD2. Germline CDR1 is MNHEY and CDR2 is SVGAGI. Trimming removed 6 bases from V and 3 bases from J; junction bases left unmatched: 4. The CDR3 runs to 13 residues.

The rearrangement joins TRBV15 to TRBJ2-1; D not resolved. This CDR3 comprises 13 residues. V gave up 2 bases and J gave up 4 bases, with 6 bases separating them. In germline, CDR1 is LNHNV, CDR2 YYDKDF (reference sequence). As DNA, the CDR3 is TGTGCCACCAGCAGAAGACTGTACAATGAGCAGTTCTTC. As protein: CATSRRLYNEQFF.

The CDR3 DNA is TGTGCCAGCTCACCATTGATTGAAACTGAGACCCAGTACTTC. Translation: CASSPLIETETQYF. This chain links TRBV18 with TRBJ2-5; no clear D. In germline, CDR1 is KGHSH, CDR2 LQKENI. V lost 2 bases and J 5 bases, leaving 12 bases between the germline ends. This CDR3 contains 14 residues.

This chain connects TRBV4-2 to TRBJ2-3; D gene uncertain. Germline CDR1 and CDR2: LGHNA and YNFKEQ. The ends were cut back, 0 bases at V and 0 bases at J, with 7 bases in the middle. CDR3 length equals 15 residues. Written as DNA, the CDR3 is TGTGCCAGCAGCCAAGATCCTATTAGCACAGATACGCAGTATTTT. Residues: CASSQDPISTDTQYF.

CDR3 loop: CASSPGQVSVYGYTF. DNA of the CDR3: TGTGCCAGCAGCCCGGGACAGGTTAGCGTCTATGGCTACACCTTC. The chain carries TRBV16 and TRBJ1-2, with 8 nucleotides matching TRBD1. The V segment lost 4 bases and the J segment 4 bases; nucleotides outside the gene matches: 8. This CDR3 contains 15 residues. Germline CDR1 is KGHSY and CDR2 is FQNENV.

This rearrangement joins TRBV10-3 to TRBJ2-1; 9 nucleotides line up with TRBD1. The germline V gene has CDR1 ENHRY and CDR2 SYGVKD. V was clipped by 6 bases and J by 14 bases; unmatched bases: 11. This CDR3 has 13 residues. Here the CDR3 reads CAIRQDGTGLEFF. The CDR3 coding sequence is TGTGCCATCAGGCAAGACGGGACAGGGTTGGAGTTCTTC.

This clone was detected a few times. This sequence joins TRBV5-1 and TRBJ1-1, with D hard to call. Trimming stripped 0 bases from V and 1 base from J, with 10 bases between. The CDR3 extends over 15 amino acids. Germline assignment: CDR1 SGHRS and CDR2 YFSETQ. The CDR3 region is CASSLGPGGNTEAFF. The CDR3 DNA is TGCGCCAGCAGCTTGGGCCCCGGAGGGAACACTGAAGCTTTCTTT.

This CDR3 is CASSLRQGSIQYF. For the CDR3, the DNA is TGTGCCAGCAGCTTAAGGCAGGGTAGTATTCAGTACTTC. The chain has TRBV11-2 and TRBJ2-4, with a tentative D call TRBD1 (5 bases). Germline V gives CDR1 SGHAT, CDR2 FQNNGV. The CDR3 sequence is 13 residues long. V was shortened by 2 bases and J by 10 bases, with 12 bases between the two germline ends.

V gene TRBV9 combines with J gene TRBJ2-1; D possibly corresponds to TRBD1 (6 bases). Germline V lookup: CDR1 SGDLS, CDR2 YYNGEE. V lost 2 bases to trimming and J lost 5 bases, with 8 bases between them. This CDR3 contains 13 residues. The CDR3, as DNA: TGTGCCAGCAGCGTGAGGGGGAACAATGAGCAGTTCTTC. Its translation: CASSVRGNNEQFF.

About this clone: The same CDR3 is also encoded by other DNA sequences in this sample. This chain links TRBV9 with TRBJ1-2, with 7 bases identical to TRBD1. Germline V CDR1 and CDR2: SGDLS, YYNGEE. V shed 3 bases and J 3 bases; nucleotides not matched to a gene: 11. The CDR3 is made up of 16 amino acids. CDR3 sequence: CASSADRVGFYYGYTF. The CDR3 coding sequence is TGTGCCAGCAGCGCCGACAGGGTTGGGTTCTACTATGGCTACACCTTC.

The chain recombines TRBV4-2 with TRBJ1-1; D is perhaps TRBD1 (5 bases). CDR1 and CDR2 from the germline V gene are LGHNA and YNFKEQ. V was pared by 1 base and J by 6 bases, with 15 bases between. CDR3 length equals 15 residues. The DNA for the CDR3 is TGTGCCAGCAGCCAAGTCTCCCAGGGTTTCGCTGAAGCTTTCTTT. The encoded protein is CASSQVSQGFAEAFF.

The chain links TRBV6-5 to TRBJ2-1, with 7 bases aligning to TRBD2. The germline gives CDR1 MNHEY, CDR2 SVGAGI. The CDR3 extends over 15 amino acids. V lost 1 base, J lost 8 bases, and 8 bases stayed unmatched. This CDR3 is CASSYWAGRGDEQFF. CDR3 nucleotide sequence: TGTGCCAGCAGTTACTGGGCAGGGAGGGGCGATGAGCAGTTCTTC.

This chain links TRBV4-2 with TRBJ1-6; D is undetermined. The ends were cut back, 0 bases at V and 7 bases at J, with 4 bases in the middle. This CDR3 contains 13 residues. Per the germline V gene, CDR1 is LGHNA and CDR2 is YNFKEQ. CDR3 region: CASSQEDNSPLHF. CDR3 sequence (DNA): TGTGCCAGCAGCCAAGAGGACAATTCACCCCTCCACTTT.

This chain joins TRBV7-3 and TRBJ2-5; D is unclear. V lost 5 bases and J lost 3, with 7 bases in between. This CDR3 has 12 amino acids. From germline, CDR1 is SGHTA and CDR2 FQGTGA. The CDR3 nucleotides read TGTGCCAGCAGCCCCGACGAAGAGACCCAGTACTTC. Translation gives CASSPDEETQYF.

The J gene is TRBJ2-7, the V gene TRBV19, with D possibly being TRBD2 (7 bases). The CDR3 has 14 amino acids. Germline-derived CDR1 and CDR2 are LNHDA and SQIVND (reference sequence). V gave up 4 bases and J gave up 2 bases, with 12 bases separating them. CDR3 coding DNA: TGTGCCAGTAGTAACGGAGGGGGGGCCTACGAGCAGTACTTC. It codes for CASSNGGGAYEQYF.

Turning to this clone: Other DNA sequences in this specimen translate into the identical CDR3. The chain recombines TRBV9 with TRBJ2-1; 7 bases align to TRBD1. Germline V gene sequence: CDR1 SGDLS, CDR2 YYNGEE. The ends lost 0 bases at V and 1 base at J; junction bases unmatched: 1. This CDR3 contains 15 residues. DNA for the CDR3: TGTGCCAGCAGCGTAGACAGGGGATCCTACAATGAGCAGTTCTTC. Residues: CASSVDRGSYNEQFF.

This rearrangement joins TRBV28 to TRBJ1-4, with D maybe TRBD1 (6 bases). The CDR3 length is 14 residues. Germline V gene sequence: CDR1 MDHEN, CDR2 SYDVKM. The V gene lost 3 bases and the J gene lost 8 bases, with 13 bases spanning the gap. As DNA, the CDR3 is TGTGCCAGCAGTTTGTCTGGGGGCCGAGAAAAACTGTTTTTT. Translated, it gives CASSLSGGREKLFF.

The rearrangement uses TRBV28 and TRBJ1-2, with D possibly TRBD1 on 5 matching bases. V was cut by 5 bases and J by 6 bases, with 13 bases left in between. This CDR3 region has 13 residues. The germline V gene has CDR1 MDHEN and CDR2 SYDVKM. The CDR3 reads CASSLPGLNGYTF. Written as DNA, the CDR3 is TGTGCCAGCAGTCTACCGGGACTAAATGGCTACACCTTC.

The chain has TRBV6-5 and TRBJ1-3, with D possibly matching TRBD1 (5 bases). This CDR3 has 15 residues. V lost 6 bases to trimming and J lost 0 bases, with 12 bases between them. Germline V gene sequence: CDR1 MNHEY, CDR2 SVGAGI. The CDR3 reads CASRQGPLSGNTIYF. CDR3 bases: TGTGCCAGCAGGCAGGGTCCGCTCTCTGGAAACACCATATATTTT.

The chain is built from TRBV9 and TRBJ1-5; no definite D call. This CDR3 contains 15 residues. The germline V gene has CDR1 SGDLS and CDR2 YYNGEE. Trimming shortened V by 4 bases and J by 5 bases, and 16 bases separated the two germline ends. The DNA for the CDR3 is TGTGCCAGCAGCACTTACGGGAACAACGATCAGCCCCAGCATTTT. Residues: CASSTYGNNDQPQHF.

This chain connects TRBV7-2 to TRBJ1-1, with D unclear. The CDR3 extends over 13 amino acids. Trimming shortened V by 5 bases and J by 8 bases, and 15 bases separated the two germline ends. CDR1 SGHTA and CDR2 FQGNSA come from the germline V gene. This CDR3 reads CASSRLKEWEAFF. The CDR3 DNA sequence: TGTGCCAGCAGCCGACTCAAAGAATGGGAAGCTTTCTTT.

The rearrangement uses TRBV19 and TRBJ2-7; 8 nucleotides match TRBD2. Germline assignment: CDR1 LNHDA and CDR2 SQIVND (reference sequence). Trimming at V came to 5 bases and at J to 2 bases, leaving 8 bases not matched to a gene. The CDR3 totals 15 residues. CDR3 protein: CASSALSGVPYEQYF. The CDR3 bases are TGTGCCAGTAGTGCCCTTAGCGGGGTTCCCTACGAGCAGTACTTC.

There are a few counts of this clone. The chain links TRBV19 to TRBJ2-5, with D unresolved. Per germline, CDR1 LNHDA and CDR2 SQIVND (reference sequence). The CDR3 consists of 12 residues. With 3 bases removed from V and 5 bases from J, the gap between germline ends came to 7 bases. CDR3: CASSMAEETQYF. CDR3 in DNA: TGTGCCAGTAGTATGGCAGAGGAGACCCAGTACTTC.

J is TRBJ1-2 and V is TRBV2; TRBD1 aligns across 10 bases. This CDR3 region has 15 residues. Germline V CDR1 and CDR2: SNHLY, FYNNEI. After removal of 2 bases from V and 3 bases from J, the junction contained 3 bases not matched to a gene. CDR3: CASSEMGQGYYGYTF. In DNA, the CDR3 is TGTGCCAGCAGTGAAATGGGACAGGGGTACTATGGCTACACCTTC.